The 13 T cell receptor beta chains reported below all come from one sample, sequenced in a study of T cell changes during pregnancy in multiple sclerosis. Sequencing was performed with immunoSEQ multiplex PCR; in TCRdb, only in-frame clones are kept and a portion is missing. The top ten clones hold over 0.35% of a sample with around 130,000 clones, about 95% of them seen once. Sequences were derived from peripheral blood, sampled after pregnancy. All receptors derive from a female donor with multiple sclerosis, enrolled in a pregnancy study.

The chain links TRBV6-5 to TRBJ2-1; 7 nucleotides align to TRBD1. The CDR3 spans 15 residues. V shed 5 bases, J shed 2 bases, and the junction held 6 bases outside the gene matches. Germline values: CDR1 MNHEY, CDR2 SVGAGI. In DNA, the CDR3 is TGTGCCAGCAGTCAAAGACAGGGTCCCTACAATGAGCAGTTCTTC. Amino acid sequence: CASSQRQGPYNEQFF.

The rearrangement uses TRBV9 and TRBJ2-2; D unclear. Germline V gene sequence: CDR1 SGDLS, CDR2 YYNGEE. With 1 base removed from V and 0 bases from J, the gap between germline ends came to 10 bases. The CDR3 totals 16 residues. The CDR3 DNA follows: TGTGCCAGCAGCGTAAGTAACAGACCGAACACCGGGGAGCTGTTTTTT. Translation gives CASSVSNRPNTGELFF.

This rearrangement joins TRBV9 to TRBJ2-1; 9 bases are a match to TRBD2. CDR3 length: 15 amino acids. Trimming removed 4 bases from V and 4 bases from J; junction bases left unmatched: 6. CDR1 is SGDLS and CDR2 is YYNGEE in the germline V gene. This CDR3 reads CASSPRLAAYNEQFF. As DNA, the CDR3 is TGTGCCAGCAGCCCCCGACTAGCGGCTTACAATGAGCAGTTCTTC.

This chain links TRBV4-1 with TRBJ1-6, with a possible D match to TRBD1 (6 bases). CDR1 is MGHRA and CDR2 is YSYEKL in the germline V gene. V lost 3 bases, J lost 7 bases, and 16 bases lay in between. The CDR3 spans 16 residues. CDR3 DNA: TGCGCCAGCAGCCATACTCGGACAGTCCAAAATTCACCCCTCCACTTT. Translating it yields CASSHTRTVQNSPLHF.

This rearrangement joins TRBV5-1 to TRBJ1-2; no clear D gene. Germline-derived CDR1 and CDR2 are SGHRS and YFSETQ. The CDR3 is 18 residues long. Deletions cut 3 bases from V and 6 bases from J, with 27 bases between. This CDR3 reads CASSSDPLNYGYTDGYTF. The CDR3 nucleotides are TGCGCCAGCAGCTCCGATCCTCTTAACTATGGCTACACCGATGGCTACACCTTC.

About this clone: At one end, the junction sequence differs from germline, possibly due to a read error. The chain carries TRBV6-6 and TRBJ1-5; D remains unclear. Germline assignment: CDR1 MNHNY and CDR2 SVGAGI (reference sequence). The CDR3 has 13 residues. Written as DNA, the CDR3 is TGTGCCAGCATTTACCGTGCGGATCAGCCCCAGCATTTT. It translates to CASIYRADQPQHF.

The chain links TRBV7-2 to TRBJ1-1; TRBD1 might be the D (5 bases). CDR3 length: 15 residues. Between the trimmed V and J ends, which lost 0 bases and 4 bases, there was a span of 12 bases. CDR1 and CDR2 (germline): SGHTA, FQGNSA. The CDR3 is CASSLAQGRGTEAFF. In nucleotides, the CDR3 is TGTGCCAGCAGCTTAGCGCAGGGAAGGGGCACTGAAGCTTTCTTT.

Concerning this clone itself: No DNA is shown, since the ends of the CDR3 on it are uncertain; the CDR3 is the one TCRdb lists. The chain combines TRBV28 with TRBJ1-2. With termini counted, the CDR3 has 15 amino acids. Germline V CDR1 and CDR2: MDHEN, SYDVKM. The CDR3 protein is CASSSSGDPNYGYTF.

The chain employs TRBV19 and TRBJ1-5; weak D call: TRBD1 (6 bases). The germline V gene has CDR1 LNHDA and CDR2 SQIVND (reference sequence). The CDR3 runs 15 residues. Trimming shortened V by 3 bases and J by 2 bases, and 11 bases separated the two germline ends. The CDR3 reads CASSMGSGGNQPQHF. The CDR3 bases are TGTGCCAGTAGTATGGGGTCAGGGGGCAATCAGCCCCAGCATTTT. The whole variable domain, filled in from reference TRBV19 and TRBJ1-5, reads DGGITQSPKYLFRKEGQNVTLSCEQNLNHDAMYWYRQDPGQGLRLIYYSQIVNDFQKGDIAEGYSVSREKKESFPLTVTSAQKNPTAFYLCASSMGSGGNQPQHFGDGTRLSIL.

The gene calls are TRBV7-3 and TRBJ2-1; no clear D gene. Germline assignment: CDR1 SGHTA and CDR2 FQGTGA. V lost 2 bases, J lost 7 bases, and 9 bases lay in between. There are 13 residues in the CDR3. The CDR3 region is CASSLDQVNEQFF. In DNA form, the CDR3 reads TGTGCCAGCAGCTTAGATCAGGTGAATGAGCAGTTCTTC.

The chain combines TRBV27 with TRBJ2-7; 9 bases fit TRBD1. The germline CDR1 and CDR2 sequences are MNHEY and SMNVEV (reference sequence). The CDR3 runs 14 residues. Unmatched junction bases numbered 2, after V lost 3 bases and J lost 2 bases. The CDR3 region is CASSLGQGTYEQYF. As DNA, the CDR3 is TGTGCCAGCAGTTTGGGACAGGGCACCTACGAGCAGTACTTC.

V gene TRBV19 combines with J gene TRBJ2-7; D is possibly TRBD2 (7 bases). Germline CDR1 LNHDA, CDR2 SQIVND (reference sequence). CDR3 length: 15 amino acids. V dropped 3 bases and J dropped 0 bases, with 12 bases sitting between them. The CDR3 reads CASSMSGGPSYEQYF. In DNA form, the CDR3 reads TGTGCCAGTAGTATGTCCGGGGGGCCCTCCTACGAGCAGTACTTC.

The chain joins TRBV27 to TRBJ2-4; the D is unclear. The CDR3 has 15 amino acids. V lost 0 bases, J lost 0 bases, and 6 bases lay in between. The V gene's germline CDR1 is MNHEY and CDR2 SMNVEV (reference sequence). The DNA of the CDR3 is TGTGCCAGCAGTTTATCCGTTTTAGCCAAAAACATTCAGTACTTC. Translating it yields CASSLSVLAKNIQYF.